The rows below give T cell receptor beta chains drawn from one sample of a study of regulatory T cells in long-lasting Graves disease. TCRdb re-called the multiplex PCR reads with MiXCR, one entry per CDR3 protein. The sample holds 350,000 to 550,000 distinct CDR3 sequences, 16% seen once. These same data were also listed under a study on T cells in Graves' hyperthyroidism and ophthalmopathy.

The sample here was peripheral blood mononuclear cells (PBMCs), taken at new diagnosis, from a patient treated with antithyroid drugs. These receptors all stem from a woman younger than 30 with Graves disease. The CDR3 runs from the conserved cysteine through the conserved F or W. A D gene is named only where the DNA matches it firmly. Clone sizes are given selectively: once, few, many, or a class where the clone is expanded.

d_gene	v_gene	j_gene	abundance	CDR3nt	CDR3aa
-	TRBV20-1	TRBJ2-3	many	TGCAGTGCTGAATTACATAGCACAGATACGCAGTATTTT	CSAELHSTDTQYF
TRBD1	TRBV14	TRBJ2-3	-	TGTGCCAGCAGCCAACTGACCGGACAGGGTTACACAGATACGCAGTATTTT	CASSQLTGQGYTDTQYF
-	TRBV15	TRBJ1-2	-	TGTGCCACCAGCAGAGTGCGACGGGCAGGTGATGGCTACACCTTC	CATSRVRRAGDGYTF
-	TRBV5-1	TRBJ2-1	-	TGCGCCAGTGGGGAGAATTTTGACAATGAGCAGTTCTTC	CASGENFDNEQFF
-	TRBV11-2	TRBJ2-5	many	TGTGCCAGCAGCTTAGGCCCGGGTGGAAAAGAGACCCAGTACTTC	CASSLGPGGKETQYF
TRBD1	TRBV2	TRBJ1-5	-	TGTGCCAGCAGTCAGGGACAGGGGGCTCAGCCCCAGCATTTT	CASSQGQGAQPQHF
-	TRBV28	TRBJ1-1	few	TGTGCCAGCAGTCTCTACAGAGAAGCTTTCTTT	CASSLYREAFF
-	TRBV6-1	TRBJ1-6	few	TGTGCCAGCAGCGCGGCTTATAATTCACCCCTCCACTTT	CASSAAYNSPLHF
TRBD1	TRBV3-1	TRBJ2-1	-	TGTGCCAGCAGCCTTTTACAGGGGGAGGTAAATGAGCAGTTCTTC	CASSLLQGEVNEQFF
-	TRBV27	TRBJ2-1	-	TGTGCCAGCAGTTTTTCTACCTACAATGAGCAGTTCTTC	CASSFSTYNEQFF
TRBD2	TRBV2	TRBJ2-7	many	TGTGCCAGCAGTGAAGGGACTAGCGAGAGCTACGAGCAGTACTTC	CASSEGTSESYEQYF
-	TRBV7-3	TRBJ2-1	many	TGTGCCAGCAGCAAAAACAGGGCTAGCTCCTACAATGAGCAGTTCTTC	CASSKNRASSYNEQFF
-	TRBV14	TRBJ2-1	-	TGTGCCAGCAGCCAAGTTCCCTTGTCAGGGTTGTCCTACAATGAGCAGTTCTTC	CASSQVPLSGLSYNEQFF
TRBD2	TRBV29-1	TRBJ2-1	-	TGCAGCGTTGGGCTAGCGGGAGGGCCGGGGGAGCAGTTCTTC	CSVGLAGGPGEQFF
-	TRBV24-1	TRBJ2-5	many	TGTGCCACTCAGGCGAGGGGCCCCCAAGAGACCCAGTACTTC	CATQARGPQETQYF